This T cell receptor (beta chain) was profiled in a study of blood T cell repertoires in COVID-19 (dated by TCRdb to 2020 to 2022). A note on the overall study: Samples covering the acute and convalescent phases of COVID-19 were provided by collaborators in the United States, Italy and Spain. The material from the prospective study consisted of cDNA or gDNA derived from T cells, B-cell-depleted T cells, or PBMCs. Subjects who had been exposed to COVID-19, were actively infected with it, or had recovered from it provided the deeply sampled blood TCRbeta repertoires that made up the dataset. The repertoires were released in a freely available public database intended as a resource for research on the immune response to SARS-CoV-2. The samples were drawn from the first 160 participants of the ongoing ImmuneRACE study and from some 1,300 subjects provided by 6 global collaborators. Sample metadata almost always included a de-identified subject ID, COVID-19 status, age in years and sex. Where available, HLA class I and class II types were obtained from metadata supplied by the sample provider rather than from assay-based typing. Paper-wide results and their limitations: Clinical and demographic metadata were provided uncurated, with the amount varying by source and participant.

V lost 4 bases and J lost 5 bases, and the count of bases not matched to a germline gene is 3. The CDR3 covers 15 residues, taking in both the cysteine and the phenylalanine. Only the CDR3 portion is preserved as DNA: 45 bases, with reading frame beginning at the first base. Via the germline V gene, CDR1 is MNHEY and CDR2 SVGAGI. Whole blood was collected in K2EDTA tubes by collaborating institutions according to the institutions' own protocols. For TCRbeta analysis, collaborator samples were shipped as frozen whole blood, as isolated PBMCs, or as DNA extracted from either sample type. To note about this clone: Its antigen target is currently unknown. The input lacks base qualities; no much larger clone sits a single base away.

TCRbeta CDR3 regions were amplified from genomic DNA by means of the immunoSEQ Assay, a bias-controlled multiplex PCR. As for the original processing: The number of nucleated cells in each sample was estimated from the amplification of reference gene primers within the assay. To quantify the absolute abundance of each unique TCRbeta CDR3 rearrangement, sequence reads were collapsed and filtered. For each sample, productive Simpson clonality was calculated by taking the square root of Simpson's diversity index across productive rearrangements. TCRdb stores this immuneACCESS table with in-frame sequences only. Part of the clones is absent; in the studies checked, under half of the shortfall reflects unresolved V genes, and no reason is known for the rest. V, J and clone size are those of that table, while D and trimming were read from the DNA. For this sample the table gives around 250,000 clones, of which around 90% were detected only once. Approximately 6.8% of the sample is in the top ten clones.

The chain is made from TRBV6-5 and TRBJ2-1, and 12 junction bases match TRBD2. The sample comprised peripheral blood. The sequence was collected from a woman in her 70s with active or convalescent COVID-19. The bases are TGTGCCAGCAGTTTCCGACTAGCGGGAGACAATGAGCAGTTCTTC. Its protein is CASSFRLAGDNEQFF.